These T cell receptor beta chains were read from a single sample in a study of Graves' ophthalmopathy and Graves' hyperthyroidism. Each CDR3 protein gets one entry after TCRdb re-called the multiplex PCR reads with MiXCR. Of about 1.2 million distinct CDR3 sequences in the sample, roughly two fifths were seen once. Sequencing was performed on peripheral blood or thyroid tissue (not recorded which). All receptors derive from an adult man with Graves' hyperthyroidism. CDR3s include the opening cysteine and the closing phenylalanine or tryptophan. Each record gives: CDR3 protein, CDR3 DNA, CDR3 length, clone size, D gene, V gene, J gene. D genes are given only for firm matches. Clone sizes are given selectively: once, few, many, or a class where the clone is expanded.

CDR3 protein: CASSLAGEAFF
CDR3 DNA: TGTGCCAGCAGCTTAGCAGGAGAAGCTTTCTTT
CDR3 length: 11
clone size: medium-sized
D gene: -
V gene: TRBV11-2
J gene: TRBJ1-1

CDR3 protein: CASTGGANSPLHF
CDR3 DNA: TGTGCCAGCACAGGGGGCGCGAACTCACCCCTCCACTTT
CDR3 length: 13
clone size: -
D gene: TRBD1
V gene: TRBV6-2/TRBV6-3
J gene: TRBJ1-6

CDR3 protein: CAISGGRDRPNYGYTF
CDR3 DNA: TGTGCCATCAGTGGTGGACGGGACAGACCTAACTATGGCTACACCTTC
CDR3 length: 16
clone size: -
D gene: TRBD1
V gene: TRBV10-3
J gene: TRBJ1-2

CDR3 protein: CASSSSGTGNTGELFF
CDR3 DNA: TGTGCCAGCTCATCTTCCGGGACAGGCAACACCGGGGAGCTGTTTTTT
CDR3 length: 16
clone size: -
D gene: TRBD1
V gene: TRBV18
J gene: TRBJ2-2

CDR3 protein: CASSKGDISYEQYF
CDR3 DNA: TGTGCCAGCAGCAAAGGTGACATTTCCTACGAGCAGTACTTC
CDR3 length: 14
clone size: -
D gene: -
V gene: TRBV12-3/TRBV12-4
J gene: TRBJ2-7

CDR3 protein: CASVRDHGGYGYTF
CDR3 DNA: TGTGCCAGCGTAAGAGACCATGGGGGCTATGGCTACACCTTC
CDR3 length: 14
clone size: -
D gene: -
V gene: TRBV25-1
J gene: TRBJ1-2

CDR3 protein: CASSQDREVNSPLHF
CDR3 DNA: TGTGCCAGTAGCCAAGATAGGGAGGTTAATTCACCCCTCCACTTT
CDR3 length: 15
clone size: -
D gene: -
V gene: TRBV9
J gene: TRBJ1-6

CDR3 protein: CASRPGTGDLFNYGYTF
CDR3 DNA: TGTGCCAGCAGACCCGGGACAGGGGACCTTTTTAACTATGGCTACACCTTC
CDR3 length: 17
clone size: many
D gene: TRBD1
V gene: TRBV2
J gene: TRBJ1-2

CDR3 protein: CASSNQGATEAFF
CDR3 DNA: TGTGCCAGTAGTAATCAGGGAGCCACTGAAGCTTTCTTT
CDR3 length: 13
clone size: many
D gene: -
V gene: TRBV19
J gene: TRBJ1-1

CDR3 protein: CASSSPGQGAPGAFF
CDR3 DNA: TGTGCCAGCAGCTCACCGGGACAGGGGGCGCCGGGAGCTTTCTTT
CDR3 length: 15
clone size: few
D gene: TRBD1
V gene: TRBV7-2
J gene: TRBJ1-1

CDR3 protein: CASSLIPDSIQETQYF
CDR3 DNA: TGTGCCAGCAGCTTGATCCCGGACAGCATACAAGAGACCCAGTACTTC
CDR3 length: 16
clone size: many
D gene: -
V gene: TRBV5-6
J gene: TRBJ2-5

CDR3 protein: CASSPGTLTDNTEAFF
CDR3 DNA: TGCGCCAGCAGCCCCGGGACTTTGACAGATAACACTGAAGCTTTCTTT
CDR3 length: 16
clone size: -
D gene: -
V gene: TRBV5-1
J gene: TRBJ1-1

CDR3 protein: CASSHDTGAPETQYF
CDR3 DNA: TGTGCCAGCAGCCATGACACCGGGGCCCCCGAGACCCAGTACTTC
CDR3 length: 15
clone size: -
D gene: -
V gene: TRBV14
J gene: TRBJ2-5

CDR3 protein: CASSPQRGWRTNEKLFF
CDR3 DNA: TGTGCCAGCAGCCCTCAACGGGGGTGGCGGACAAATGAAAAACTGTTTTTT
CDR3 length: 17
clone size: -
D gene: -
V gene: TRBV7-2
J gene: TRBJ1-4

CDR3 protein: CASSEWGSLGVNEQFF
CDR3 DNA: TGTGCCAGCAGTGAATGGGGTAGCCTGGGTGTCAATGAGCAGTTCTTC
CDR3 length: 16
clone size: few
D gene: -
V gene: TRBV25-1
J gene: TRBJ2-1

CDR3 protein: CASSAAGGADEQYF
CDR3 DNA: TGTGCCAGCAGCGCTGCCGGGGGTGCCGACGAGCAGTACTTC
CDR3 length: 14
clone size: -
D gene: -
V gene: TRBV9
J gene: TRBJ2-7

CDR3 protein: CASSIGSTASYEQYF
CDR3 DNA: TGTGCCAGTAGTATTGGTTCGACAGCTTCCTACGAGCAGTACTTC
CDR3 length: 15
clone size: -
D gene: -
V gene: TRBV19
J gene: TRBJ2-7

CDR3 protein: CASSTGLADTQYF
CDR3 DNA: TGTGCCAGTAGTACGGGACTAGCAGATACGCAGTATTTT
CDR3 length: 13
clone size: -
D gene: TRBD2
V gene: TRBV19
J gene: TRBJ2-3

CDR3 protein: CATSTGGGRNTEAFF
CDR3 DNA: TGTGCCACCAGCACAGGGGGCGGGAGGAACACTGAAGCTTTCTTT
CDR3 length: 15
clone size: many
D gene: TRBD1
V gene: TRBV24-1
J gene: TRBJ1-1

CDR3 protein: CASSTDRNQPQHF
CDR3 DNA: TGCGCCAGCAGCACGGACCGCAATCAGCCCCAGCATTTT
CDR3 length: 13
clone size: -
D gene: -
V gene: TRBV5-1
J gene: TRBJ1-5

CDR3 protein: CASSRRRTSIIIREAQYF
CDR3 DNA: TGTGCCAGCAGCCGACGAAGGACCAGCATCATTATAAGGGAGGCCCAGTACTTC
CDR3 length: 18
clone size: -
D gene: -
V gene: TRBV7-9
J gene: TRBJ2-5

CDR3 protein: CASSGDIAQYGQYF
CDR3 DNA: TGTGCCAGCAGCGGGGACATAGCTCAATACGGGCAGTACTTC
CDR3 length: 14
clone size: -
D gene: -
V gene: TRBV7-9
J gene: TRBJ2-7

CDR3 protein: CASSYVQGNTEAFF
CDR3 DNA: TGTGCCAGCAGTTACGTGCAGGGAAACACTGAAGCTTTCTTT
CDR3 length: 14
clone size: -
D gene: -
V gene: TRBV6-5
J gene: TRBJ1-1

CDR3 protein: CAQGRGTEAFF
CDR3 DNA: TGTGCCCAAGGGAGGGGGACTGAAGCTTTCTTT
CDR3 length: 11
clone size: few
D gene: -
V gene: TRBV11-2
J gene: TRBJ1-1

CDR3 protein: CASSVGGLSYEQYF
CDR3 DNA: TGTGCCAGCAGCGTAGGGGGTCTCTCCTACGAGCAGTACTTC
CDR3 length: 14
clone size: many
D gene: -
V gene: TRBV9
J gene: TRBJ2-7

CDR3 protein: CASSTQGTNEKLFF
CDR3 DNA: TGCGCCAGCAGCACTCAGGGGACTAATGAAAAACTGTTTTTT
CDR3 length: 14
clone size: -
D gene: -
V gene: TRBV5-1
J gene: TRBJ1-4

CDR3 protein: CASSLPSGGPSPQHF
CDR3 DNA: TGTGCCAGCAGCCTGCCGAGCGGGGGGCCCTCGCCCCAGCATTTT
CDR3 length: 15
clone size: few
D gene: -
V gene: TRBV12-3/TRBV12-4
J gene: TRBJ1-5

CDR3 protein: CASSPGTGYTYEQYF
CDR3 DNA: TGTGCCAGCAGCCCCGGGACTGGGTACACCTACGAGCAGTACTTC
CDR3 length: 15
clone size: many
D gene: -
V gene: TRBV7-2
J gene: TRBJ2-7

CDR3 protein: CASSQDLGTTNTGELFF
CDR3 DNA: TGCGCCAGCAGCCAAGATTTGGGGACAACGAACACCGGGGAGCTGTTTTTT
CDR3 length: 17
clone size: -
D gene: -
V gene: TRBV5-1
J gene: TRBJ2-2

CDR3 protein: CASSLQADTQYF
CDR3 DNA: TGTGCCAGCAGTTTACAGGCAGATACGCAGTATTTT
CDR3 length: 12
clone size: -
D gene: -
V gene: TRBV12-3/TRBV12-4
J gene: TRBJ2-3

CDR3 protein: CASRAPGGSNEKLFF
CDR3 DNA: TGTGCCAGCAGAGCCCCGGGGGGCTCGAATGAAAAACTGTTTTTT
CDR3 length: 15
clone size: few
D gene: -
V gene: TRBV12-3/TRBV12-4
J gene: TRBJ1-4

CDR3 protein: CASSPDLGPWETQYF
CDR3 DNA: TGTGCCAGCAGCCCCGATTTAGGCCCCTGGGAGACCCAGTACTTC
CDR3 length: 15
clone size: few
D gene: -
V gene: TRBV7-9
J gene: TRBJ2-5

CDR3 protein: CATKGGGGYTRELFF
CDR3 DNA: TGTGCCACCAAGGGGGGCGGGGGATACACCCGGGAGCTGTTTTTT
CDR3 length: 15
clone size: -
D gene: -
V gene: TRBV24-1
J gene: TRBJ2-2